This T cell receptor beta chain was documented in a study of blood T cells in healthy people across ages. A second PCR of about 7 to 12 cycles used a sample-barcoded 5' primer and a J-beta primer mix. TCRdb used MiXCR to reprocess the 5' RACE reads, holding one entry per CDR3 protein. The data contain about 900,000 distinct CDR3 sequences, around 68% of them singletons. The V gene's germline CDR1 is LNHNV and CDR2 YYDKDF (reference sequence). This CDR3 is built from 13 residues. To note about this clonotype: Its antigen is undetermined. Given a much more abundant clone one base away, this may be a read error.

Study-wide results and limits: Higher diversity, along with more naive CD4+ cells, distinguished long-lived donors from aged donors.

Sequenced: blood. The chain recombines TRBV15 with TRBJ1-2; D is possibly TRBD1 (5 bases). The receptor's source is a young man in good health. The CDR3 sequence: CAASGGGSYGYTF. CDR3 bases: TGTGCCGCCAGCGGGGGAGGATCATATGGCTACACCTTC.